This T cell receptor beta chain appears in the sequencing data of a study of shared clonotypes between healthy human individuals. Using immunoSEQ multiplex PCR, the repertoire was profiled, and TCRdb retains in-frame clones only, with some absent. The repertoire holds around 1.9 million clones, with 80% to 95% as singletons. Germline V lookup: CDR1 LGHNA, CDR2 YSLEER. The V gene end was trimmed by 4 bases and the J gene end by 2 bases; junction bases not matched to a gene: 8. The CDR3 sequence is 15 residues long. Cells designated naive CD8 were CD45RO-negative and were positively selected for CCR7, with terminally differentiated effector memory CD45RA+ cells excluded.

This TCR was recovered from a man aged 18 to 30 in good health. Some clones in this sample may be carry-over from other donors' samples. The sequenced material came from naive CD8+ T cells from PBMCs. The chain recombines TRBV4-3 with TRBJ2-7; 7 bases agree with TRBD2. CDR3 sequence reads: CASSPIASGAYEQYF. The CDR3, as DNA: TGCGCCAGCAGCCCCATAGCTAGCGGCGCCTACGAGCAGTACTTC.